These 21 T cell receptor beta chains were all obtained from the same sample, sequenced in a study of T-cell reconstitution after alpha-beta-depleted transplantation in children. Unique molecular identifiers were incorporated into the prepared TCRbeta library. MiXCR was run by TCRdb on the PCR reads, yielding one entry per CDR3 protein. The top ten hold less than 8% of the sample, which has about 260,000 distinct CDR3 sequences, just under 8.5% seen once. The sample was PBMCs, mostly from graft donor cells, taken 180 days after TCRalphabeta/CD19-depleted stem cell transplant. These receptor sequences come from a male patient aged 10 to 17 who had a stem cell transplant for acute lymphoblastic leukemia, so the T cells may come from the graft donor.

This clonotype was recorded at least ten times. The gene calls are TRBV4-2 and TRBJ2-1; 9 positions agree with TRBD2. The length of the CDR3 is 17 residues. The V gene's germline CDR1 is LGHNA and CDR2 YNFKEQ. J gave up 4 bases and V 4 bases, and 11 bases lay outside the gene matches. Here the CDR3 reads CASSLRQGAGGYNEQFF. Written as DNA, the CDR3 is TGTGCCAGCAGCCTCCGCCAAGGGGCGGGGGGGTACAATGAGCAGTTCTTC.

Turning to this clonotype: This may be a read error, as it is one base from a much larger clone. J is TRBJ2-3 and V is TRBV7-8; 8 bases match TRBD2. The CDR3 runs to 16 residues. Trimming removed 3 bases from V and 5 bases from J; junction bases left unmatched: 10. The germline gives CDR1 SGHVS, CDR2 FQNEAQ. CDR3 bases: TGTGCCAGCAGCTTCGCTTGGCGGGGGGTAGTAGATACGCAGTATTTT. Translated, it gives CASSFAWRGVVDTQYF. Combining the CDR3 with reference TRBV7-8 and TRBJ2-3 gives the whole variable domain GAGVSQSPRYKVAKRGQDVALRCDPISGHVSLFWYQQALGQGPEFLTYFQNEAQLDKSGLPSDRFFAERPEGSVSTLKIQRTQQEDSAVYLCASSFAWRGVVDTQYFGPGTRLTVL.

The CDR3, as DNA: TGTGCCAGCAGCCTTCGGGGAATAGCCAAAAACATTCAGTACTTC. It codes for CASSLRGIAKNIQYF. V and J are TRBV5-6 and TRBJ2-4, with TRBD2 as a possible D gene (5 bases). Germline loops: CDR1 SGHDT, CDR2 YYEEEE. The CDR3 is 15 amino acids. V was cut by 4 bases and J by 0 bases, with 11 bases left in between.

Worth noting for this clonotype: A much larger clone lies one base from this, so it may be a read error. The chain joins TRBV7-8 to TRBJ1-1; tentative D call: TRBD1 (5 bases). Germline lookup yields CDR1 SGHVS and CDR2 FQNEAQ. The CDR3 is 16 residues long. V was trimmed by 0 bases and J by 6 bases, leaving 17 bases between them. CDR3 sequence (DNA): TGTGCCAGCAGCTTAGCGTTTCACGGGCGGGGGGCTGAAGCTTTCTTT. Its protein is CASSLAFHGRGAEAFF.

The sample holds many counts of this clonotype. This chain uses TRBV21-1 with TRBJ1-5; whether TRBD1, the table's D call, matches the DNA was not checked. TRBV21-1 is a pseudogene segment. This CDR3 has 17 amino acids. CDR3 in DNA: TGTGCCAGCAGCAAAGGAGGGGACAGGAGGATCGATCAGCCCCAGCATTTT. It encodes CASSKGGDRRIDQPQHF.

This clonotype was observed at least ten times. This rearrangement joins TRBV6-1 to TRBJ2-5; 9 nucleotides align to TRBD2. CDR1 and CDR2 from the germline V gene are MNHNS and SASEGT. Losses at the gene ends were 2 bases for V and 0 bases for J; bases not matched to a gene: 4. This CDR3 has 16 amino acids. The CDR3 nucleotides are TGTGCCAGCAGTGAAACCAGCGGGGGGCACCAAGAGACCCAGTACTTC. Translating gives CASSETSGGHQETQYF.

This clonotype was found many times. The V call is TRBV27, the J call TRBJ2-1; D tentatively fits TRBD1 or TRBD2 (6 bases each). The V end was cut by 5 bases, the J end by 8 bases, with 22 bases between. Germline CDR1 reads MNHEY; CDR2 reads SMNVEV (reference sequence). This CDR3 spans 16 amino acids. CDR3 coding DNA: TGTGCCAGCAGTCCCACGGGGGCGTACCGAGGGGATGAGCAGTTCTTC. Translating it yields CASSPTGAYRGDEQFF.

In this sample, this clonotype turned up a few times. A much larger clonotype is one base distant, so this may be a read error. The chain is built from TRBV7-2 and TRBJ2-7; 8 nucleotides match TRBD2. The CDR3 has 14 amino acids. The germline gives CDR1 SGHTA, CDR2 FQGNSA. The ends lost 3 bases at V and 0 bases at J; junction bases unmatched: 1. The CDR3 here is CASSFSGDSYEQYF. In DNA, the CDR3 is TGTGCCAGCAGCTTTAGCGGGGACTCCTACGAGCAGTACTTC.

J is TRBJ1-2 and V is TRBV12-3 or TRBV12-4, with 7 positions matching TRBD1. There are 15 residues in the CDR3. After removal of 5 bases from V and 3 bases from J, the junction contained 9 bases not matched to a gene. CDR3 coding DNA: TGTGCCAGCAGTCCCCAGGGGGTGGTTGACTATGGCTACACCTTC. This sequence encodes CASSPQGVVDYGYTF.

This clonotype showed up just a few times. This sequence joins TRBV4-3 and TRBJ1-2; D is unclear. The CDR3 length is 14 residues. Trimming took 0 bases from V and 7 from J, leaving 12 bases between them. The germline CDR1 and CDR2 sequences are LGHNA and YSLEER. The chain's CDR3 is CASSQERLFSGYTF. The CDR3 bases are TGCGCCAGCAGCCAAGAAAGGCTCTTTAGTGGCTACACCTTC.

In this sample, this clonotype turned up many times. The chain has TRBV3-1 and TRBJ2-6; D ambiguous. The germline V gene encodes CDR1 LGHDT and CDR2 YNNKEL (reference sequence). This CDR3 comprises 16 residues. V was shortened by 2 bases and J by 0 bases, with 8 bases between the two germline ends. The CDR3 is CASSQLILSGANVLTF. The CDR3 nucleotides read TGTGCCAGCAGCCAACTGATACTCTCTGGGGCCAACGTCCTGACTTTC.

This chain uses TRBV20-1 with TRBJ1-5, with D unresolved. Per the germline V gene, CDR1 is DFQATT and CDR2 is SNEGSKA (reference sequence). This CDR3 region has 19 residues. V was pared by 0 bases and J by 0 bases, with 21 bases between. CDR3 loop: CSARDHKQPSRYSNQPQHF. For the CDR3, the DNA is TGCAGTGCTAGAGATCACAAGCAACCCTCCCGTTATAGCAATCAGCCCCAGCATTTT.

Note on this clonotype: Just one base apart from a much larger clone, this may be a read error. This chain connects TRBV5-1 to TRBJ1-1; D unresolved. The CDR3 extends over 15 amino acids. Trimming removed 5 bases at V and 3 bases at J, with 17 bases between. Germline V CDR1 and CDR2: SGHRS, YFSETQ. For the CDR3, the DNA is TGCGCCAGCAGACCTTTCCACGGCAAGGACACTGAAGCTTTCTTT. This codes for CASRPFHGKDTEAFF.

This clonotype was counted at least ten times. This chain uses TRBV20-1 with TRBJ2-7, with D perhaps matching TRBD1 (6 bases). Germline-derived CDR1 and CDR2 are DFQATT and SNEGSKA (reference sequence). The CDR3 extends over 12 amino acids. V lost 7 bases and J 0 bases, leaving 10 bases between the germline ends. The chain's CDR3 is CSVDRSSYEQYF. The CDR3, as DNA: TGCAGTGTCGACAGGAGCTCCTACGAGCAGTACTTC.

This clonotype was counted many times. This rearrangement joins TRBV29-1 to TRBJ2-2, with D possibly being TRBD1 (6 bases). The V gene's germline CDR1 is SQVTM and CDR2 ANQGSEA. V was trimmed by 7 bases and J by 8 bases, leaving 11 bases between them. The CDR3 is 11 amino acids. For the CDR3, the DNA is TGCAGCGCAACTAGGGGGGGGGAGCTGTTTTTT. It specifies CSATRGGELFF.

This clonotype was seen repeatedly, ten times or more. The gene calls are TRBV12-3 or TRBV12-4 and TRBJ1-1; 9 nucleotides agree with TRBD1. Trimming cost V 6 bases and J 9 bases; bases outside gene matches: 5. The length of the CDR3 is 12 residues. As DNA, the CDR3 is TGTGCCAGCAGAACAGGGGGCCTTCAAGCTTTCTTT. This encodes CASRTGGLQAFF.

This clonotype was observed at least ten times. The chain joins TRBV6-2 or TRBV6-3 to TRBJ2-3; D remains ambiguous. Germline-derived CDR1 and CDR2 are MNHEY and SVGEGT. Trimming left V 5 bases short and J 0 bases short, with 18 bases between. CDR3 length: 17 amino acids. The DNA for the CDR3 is TGTGCCAGCAGTCCTGGTCCGGTGACCTATAGCACAGATACGCAGTATTTT. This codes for CASSPGPVTYSTDTQYF.

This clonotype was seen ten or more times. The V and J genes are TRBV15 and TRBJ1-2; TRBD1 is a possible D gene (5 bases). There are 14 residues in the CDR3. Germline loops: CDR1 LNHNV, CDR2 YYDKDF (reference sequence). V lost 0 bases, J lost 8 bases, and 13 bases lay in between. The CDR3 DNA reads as TGTGCCACCAGCAGAGATGAGTGGACATTGGGCTACACCTTC. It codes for CATSRDEWTLGYTF.

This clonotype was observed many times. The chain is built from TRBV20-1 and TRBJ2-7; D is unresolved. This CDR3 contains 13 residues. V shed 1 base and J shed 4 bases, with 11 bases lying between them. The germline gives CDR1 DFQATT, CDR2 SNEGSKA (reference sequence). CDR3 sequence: CSARADAEYEQYF. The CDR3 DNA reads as TGCAGTGCTAGAGCCGACGCCGAATACGAGCAGTACTTC.

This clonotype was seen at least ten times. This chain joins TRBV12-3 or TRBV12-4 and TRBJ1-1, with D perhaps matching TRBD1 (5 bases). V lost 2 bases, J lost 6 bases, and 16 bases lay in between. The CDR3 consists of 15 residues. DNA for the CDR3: TGTGCCAGCAGTTTACCAGGGACGGATGTACCTGAAGCTTTCTTT. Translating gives CASSLPGTDVPEAFF.

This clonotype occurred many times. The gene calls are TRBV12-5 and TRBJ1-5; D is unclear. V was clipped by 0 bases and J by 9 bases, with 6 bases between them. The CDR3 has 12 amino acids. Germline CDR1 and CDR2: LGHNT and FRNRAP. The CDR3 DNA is TGTGCTAGTGGTTTGGTCCCCCCGCCCCAGCATTTT. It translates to CASGLVPPPQHF.